In this sample, the clone carrying this TCR beta chain turned up many times. The antigen is unknown. The data were taken from a study of T cells after yellow fever vaccination. Study-wide context: Preparation of the low-cell-number fractions used SMART-Seq v4 Ultra Low Input. Study-wide points: Shared CD4/CD8 clonotypes were a small share, likely from convergent recombination.

Each CDR3 protein gets one entry after TCRdb re-called the 5' RACE reads with MiXCR. Counted here are roughly 140,000 distinct CDR3 sequences, about 7.7% occurring once; the ten biggest clones make up less than 0.85%. The sequence came from a man aged 30-40 years who received the YFV17D yellow fever vaccine. Here the sequenced sample was CD4+ T cells sorted from PBMCs, taken 5 days after the yellow fever booster vaccination.

CDR3 in amino acids: CASSYLGDRGDEQYF. In DNA, the CDR3 is TGTGCCAGCAGTTACTTAGGGGACAGGGGGGACGAGCAGTACTTC. The chain uses TRBV6-5 and TRBJ2-7, with TRBD1 identical over 11 bases. Germline V lookup: CDR1 MNHEY, CDR2 SVGAGI. CDR3 length: 15 residues. J lost 5 bases, V lost 1 base, and 4 bases had no gene match.